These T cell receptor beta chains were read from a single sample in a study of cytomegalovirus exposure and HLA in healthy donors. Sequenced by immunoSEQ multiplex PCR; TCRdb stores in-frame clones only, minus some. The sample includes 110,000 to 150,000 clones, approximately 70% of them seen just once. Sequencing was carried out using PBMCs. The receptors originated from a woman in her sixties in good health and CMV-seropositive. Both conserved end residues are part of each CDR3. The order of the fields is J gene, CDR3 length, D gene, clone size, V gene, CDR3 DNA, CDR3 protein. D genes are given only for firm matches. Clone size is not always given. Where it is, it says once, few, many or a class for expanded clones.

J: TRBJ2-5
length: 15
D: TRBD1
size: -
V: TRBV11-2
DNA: TGTGCCAGCAGCTTAGGGGACAGGAAGTGGGAGACCCAGTACTTC
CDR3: CASSLGDRKWETQYF

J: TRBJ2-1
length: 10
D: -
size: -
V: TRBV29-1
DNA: TGCAGCGTGTCGGACAATGAGCAGTTCTTC
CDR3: CSVSDNEQFF

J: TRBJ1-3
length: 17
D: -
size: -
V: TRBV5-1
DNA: TGCGCCAGCAGCTTGGAGGGGCTTGGGGCCTCTGGAAACACCATATATTTT
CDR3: CASSLEGLGASGNTIYF

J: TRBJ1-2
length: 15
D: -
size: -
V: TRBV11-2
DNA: TGTGCCAGCAGCCCCCGGGACACGCCGGGCGGGGGCTACACCTTC
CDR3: CASSPRDTPGGGYTF

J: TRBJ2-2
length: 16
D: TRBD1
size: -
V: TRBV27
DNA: TGTGCCAGCAGACCGACCGGGACAGGGAACACCGGGGAGCTGTTTTTT
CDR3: CASRPTGTGNTGELFF

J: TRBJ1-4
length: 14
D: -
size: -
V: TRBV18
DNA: TGTGCCAGCTCACCCGCCAGAACGAATGAAAAACTGTTTTTT
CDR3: CASSPARTNEKLFF

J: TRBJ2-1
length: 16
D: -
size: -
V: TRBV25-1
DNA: TGTGCCAGCAGCCCCCCCGGGACTCTTAGTGGAGAGGAGCAGTTCTTC
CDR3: CASSPPGTLSGEEQFF

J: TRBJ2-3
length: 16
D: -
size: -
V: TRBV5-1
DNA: TGCGCCAGCAGTTTGAGTAGGGGTCGGGGCACAGATACGCAGTATTTT
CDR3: CASSLSRGRGTDTQYF

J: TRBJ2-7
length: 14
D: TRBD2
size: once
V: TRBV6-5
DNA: TGTGCCAGCAGTTTAGCGGGAGAGACCTACGAGCAGTACTTC
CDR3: CASSLAGETYEQYF

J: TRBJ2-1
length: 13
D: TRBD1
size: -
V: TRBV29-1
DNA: TGCAGCGTCCCGGGACAGGGGTTGGATGAGCAGTTCTTC
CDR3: CSVPGQGLDEQFF

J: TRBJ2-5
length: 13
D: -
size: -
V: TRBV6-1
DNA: TGTGCCAGCAAACGGGGTCAGAGGGAGACCCAGTACTTC
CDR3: CASKRGQRETQYF

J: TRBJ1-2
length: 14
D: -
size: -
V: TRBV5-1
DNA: TGCGCCAGCAGCCCTAACCATTCAGGGAATGGCTACACCTTC
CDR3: CASSPNHSGNGYTF

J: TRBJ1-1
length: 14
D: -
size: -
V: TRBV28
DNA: TGTGCCAGCAGTGAGGGAGGGGCTCAAATACAAGCTTTCTTT
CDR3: CASSEGGAQIQAFF

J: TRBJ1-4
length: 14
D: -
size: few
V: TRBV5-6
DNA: TGTGCCAGCAGCCCGGACACATCTAATGAAAAACTGTTTTTT
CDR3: CASSPDTSNEKLFF

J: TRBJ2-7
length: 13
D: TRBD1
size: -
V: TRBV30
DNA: TGTGCCTGGAGTCCGGACAGGGACGGTGAGCAGTACTTC
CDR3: CAWSPDRDGEQYF

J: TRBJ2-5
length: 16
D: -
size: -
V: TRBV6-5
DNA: TGTGCCAGCAGTTACTCTCACGGAAGCGTCCAAGAGACCCAGTACTTC
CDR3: CASSYSHGSVQETQYF

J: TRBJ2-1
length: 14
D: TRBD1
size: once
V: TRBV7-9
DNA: TGTGCCAGCTGCCGGGACAGGGGTAACAATGAGCAGTTCTTC
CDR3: CASCRDRGNNEQFF

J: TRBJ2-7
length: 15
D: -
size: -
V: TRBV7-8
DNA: TGTGCCAGCAGCTTATTAGGAGCGGGCACCTACGAGCAGTACTTC
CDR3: CASSLLGAGTYEQYF

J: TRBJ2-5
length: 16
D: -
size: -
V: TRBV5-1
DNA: TGCGCCAGCAGCTTGGTTGGCCGGGGGGCGCAAGAGACCCAGTACTTC
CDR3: CASSLVGRGAQETQYF

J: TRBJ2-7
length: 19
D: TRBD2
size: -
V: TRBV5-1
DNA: TGCGCCAGCAGCTTGGCCCCGAGTAGCGGGACCAGTATAACCTACGAGCAGTACTTC
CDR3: CASSLAPSSGTSITYEQYF

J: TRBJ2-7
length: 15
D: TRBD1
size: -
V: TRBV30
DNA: TGTGCCTGGAGTGTAAAAGGGGGACAGAACTACGAGCAGTACTTC
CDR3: CAWSVKGGQNYEQYF

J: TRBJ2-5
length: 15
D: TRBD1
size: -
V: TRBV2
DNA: TGTGCCAGCAGTCCCCGGACAGGGGGCACGGAGACCCAGTACTTC
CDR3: CASSPRTGGTETQYF

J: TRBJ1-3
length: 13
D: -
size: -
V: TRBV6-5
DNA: TGTGCCAGCACCCGCGGGGATGGAAACACCATATATTTT
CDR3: CASTRGDGNTIYF

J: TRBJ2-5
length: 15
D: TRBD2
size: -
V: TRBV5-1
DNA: TGCGCCAGCAGCTTCAAGGCGGGAGGGCAAGAGACCCAGTACTTC
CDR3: CASSFKAGGQETQYF

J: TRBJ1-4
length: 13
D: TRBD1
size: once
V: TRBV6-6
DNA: TGTGCCAGCAGAGCGGACAGGGGAGAAAAACTGTTTTTT
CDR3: CASRADRGEKLFF

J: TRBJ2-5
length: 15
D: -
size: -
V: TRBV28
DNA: TGTGCCAGCAGTTTCCTATCCGATTCCCAAGAGACCCAGTACTTC
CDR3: CASSFLSDSQETQYF

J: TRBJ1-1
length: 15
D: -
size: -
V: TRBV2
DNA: TGTGCCAGCAGTCCACCGGGACTAGGGAACACTGAAGCTTTCTTT
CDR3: CASSPPGLGNTEAFF

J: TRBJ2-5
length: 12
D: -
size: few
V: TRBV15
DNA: TGTGCCACCAGCAGAACCGCGGAGACCCAGTACTTC
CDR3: CATSRTAETQYF

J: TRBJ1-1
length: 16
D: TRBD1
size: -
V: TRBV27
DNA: TGTGCCAGCAGTCCTCGACAGGGTCAAATGAACACTGAAGCTTTCTTT
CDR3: CASSPRQGQMNTEAFF

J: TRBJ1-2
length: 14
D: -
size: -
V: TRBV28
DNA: TGTGCCAGCAGTTATCCCTTAGTGAACTATGGCTACACCTTC
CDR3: CASSYPLVNYGYTF

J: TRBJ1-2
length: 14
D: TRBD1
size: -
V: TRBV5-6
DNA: TGTGCCAGCAGCTTGGGACAGGGGGCAAGTGGCTACACCTTC
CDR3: CASSLGQGASGYTF

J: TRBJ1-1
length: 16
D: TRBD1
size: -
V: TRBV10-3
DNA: TGTGCCATCAGTGATAGTCCCGGGACAGGGGGAACTGAAGCTTTCTTT
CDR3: CAISDSPGTGGTEAFF

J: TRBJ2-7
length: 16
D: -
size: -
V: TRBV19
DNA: TGTGCCAGTAGTATGGGCCCCCCCGGGAGCTCCTACGAGCAGTACTTC
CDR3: CASSMGPPGSSYEQYF

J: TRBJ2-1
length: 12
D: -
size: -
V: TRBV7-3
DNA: TGTGCCAGCAGCTCCCGTAATCAGAAGCAGTTCTTC
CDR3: CASSSRNQKQFF

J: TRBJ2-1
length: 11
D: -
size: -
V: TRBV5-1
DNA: TGCGCCAGCAGCACCTCACTAGTGGTGTTCTTC
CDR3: CASSTSLVVFF

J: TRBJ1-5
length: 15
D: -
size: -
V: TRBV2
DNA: TGTGCCAGCAGCGGTTACGGGATTAGCAATCAGCCCCAGCATTTT
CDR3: CASSGYGISNQPQHF

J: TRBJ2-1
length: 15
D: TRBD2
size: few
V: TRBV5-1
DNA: TGCGCCAGCAGCACTAGCGGGAGGAAGAGGGATGAGCAGTTCTTC
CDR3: CASSTSGRKRDEQFF

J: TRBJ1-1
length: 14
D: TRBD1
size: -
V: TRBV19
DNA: TGTGCCAGTAGCTTAGGACAGGGGATACCTGAAGCTTTCTTT
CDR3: CASSLGQGIPEAFF

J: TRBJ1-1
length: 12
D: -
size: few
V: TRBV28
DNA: TGTGCCAGCAGTCTCCCACTCTCTGAAGCTTTCTTT
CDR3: CASSLPLSEAFF

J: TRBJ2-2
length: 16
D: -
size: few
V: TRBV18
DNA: TGTGCCAGCTCACCGCAGGGGCTACTGAACACCGGGGAGCTGTTTTTT
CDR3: CASSPQGLLNTGELFF

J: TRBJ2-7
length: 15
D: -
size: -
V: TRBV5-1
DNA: TGCGCCAGCAGCTTGGTCGGGGATAGGGTCCACGAGCAGTACTTC
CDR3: CASSLVGDRVHEQYF

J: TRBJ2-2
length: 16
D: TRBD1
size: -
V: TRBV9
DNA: TGTGCCAGCAGCGTAGAGGGGGCTTCAGGAACCGGGGAGCTGTTTTTT
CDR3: CASSVEGASGTGELFF

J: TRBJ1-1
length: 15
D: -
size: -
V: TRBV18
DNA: TGTGCCAGCTCACCACGACAGCCATCCGGCACTGAAGCTTTCTTT
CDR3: CASSPRQPSGTEAFF

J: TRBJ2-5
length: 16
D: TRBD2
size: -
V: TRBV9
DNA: TGTGCCAGCAGCGTAGAGGAGCTAGCGGGGAAAGAGACCCAGTACTTC
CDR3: CASSVEELAGKETQYF

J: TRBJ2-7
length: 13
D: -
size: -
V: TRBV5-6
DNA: TGTGCCAGCAGCTTGAAGCCCGGCTACGAGCAGTACTTC
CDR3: CASSLKPGYEQYF

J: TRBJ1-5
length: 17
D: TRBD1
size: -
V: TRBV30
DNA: TGTGCCTGGAGTCGGGACAGGGGAGGTATCGGCAATCAGCCCCAGCATTTT
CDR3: CAWSRDRGGIGNQPQHF

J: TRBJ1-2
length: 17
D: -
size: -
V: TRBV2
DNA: TGTGCCAGCAGGGCCTCGATTGGGCAGGGGACAAACTATGGCTACACCTTC
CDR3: CASRASIGQGTNYGYTF

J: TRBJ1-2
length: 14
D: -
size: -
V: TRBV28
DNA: TGTGCCAGCAGTTTGACTGAGATAGGAGGTGGCTACACCTTC
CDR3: CASSLTEIGGGYTF

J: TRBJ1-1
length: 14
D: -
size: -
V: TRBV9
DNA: TGTGCCAGCAGCGTGGGGCAGAGGAACACTGAAGCTTTCTTT
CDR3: CASSVGQRNTEAFF

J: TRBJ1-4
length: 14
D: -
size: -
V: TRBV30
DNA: TGTGCCTGGAGTGGATCAGGGGTCGGTGAAAAACTGTTTTTT
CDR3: CAWSGSGVGEKLFF

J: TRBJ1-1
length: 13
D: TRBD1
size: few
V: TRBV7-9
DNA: TGTGCCAGCACCGTGGGACAGGTCACTGAAGCTTTCTTT
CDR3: CASTVGQVTEAFF